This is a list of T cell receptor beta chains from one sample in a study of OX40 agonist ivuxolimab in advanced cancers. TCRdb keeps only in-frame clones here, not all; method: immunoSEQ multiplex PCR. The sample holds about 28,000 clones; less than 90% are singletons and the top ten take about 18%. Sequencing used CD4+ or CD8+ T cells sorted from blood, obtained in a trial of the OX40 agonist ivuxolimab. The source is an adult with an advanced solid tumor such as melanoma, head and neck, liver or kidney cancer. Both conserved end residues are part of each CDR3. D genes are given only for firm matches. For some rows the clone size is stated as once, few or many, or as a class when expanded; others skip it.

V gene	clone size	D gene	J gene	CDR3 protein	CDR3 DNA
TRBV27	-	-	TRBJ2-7	CASSMDVGNEQYF	TGTGCCAGCAGTATGGACGTGGGGAACGAGCAGTACTTC
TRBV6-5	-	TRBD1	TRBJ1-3	CASSWGQGNTIYF	TGTGCCAGCAGCTGGGGACAGGGAAACACCATATATTTT
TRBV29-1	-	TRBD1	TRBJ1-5	CSVAGTGVDQPQHF	TGCAGCGTTGCCGGGACAGGGGTCGATCAGCCCCAGCATTTT
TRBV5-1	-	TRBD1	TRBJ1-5	CASSLDGQGSNQPQHF	TGCGCCAGCAGCTTGGACGGACAGGGGTCCAATCAGCCCCAGCATTTT
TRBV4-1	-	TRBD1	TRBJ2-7	CASSRIVGDRGHEQYF	TGCGCCAGCAGCCGGATCGTAGGAGACAGGGGCCACGAGCAGTACTTC
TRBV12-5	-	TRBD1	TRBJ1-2	CASGLGKQQGAPNYGYTF	TGTGCTAGTGGTTTGGGGAAGCAACAGGGGGCGCCGAACTATGGCTACACCTTC
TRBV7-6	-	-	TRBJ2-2	CASSLAGENTGELFF	TGTGCCAGCAGCTTAGCGGGGGAGAACACCGGGGAGCTGTTTTTT
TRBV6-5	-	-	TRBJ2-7	CASSYSNEQYF	TGTGCCAGCAGTTACTCCAACGAGCAGTACTTC
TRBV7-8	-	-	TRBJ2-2	CASSFGSTGELFF	TGTGCCAGCAGCTTCGGGAGCACCGGGGAGCTGTTTTTT
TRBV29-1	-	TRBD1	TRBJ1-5	CTLGGGDSNQPQHF	TGCACCCTAGGGGGCGGGGATAGCAATCAGCCCCAGCATTTT
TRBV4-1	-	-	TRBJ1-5	CASSPPGNQPQHF	TGCGCCAGCAGCCCCCCAGGGAATCAGCCCCAGCATTTT
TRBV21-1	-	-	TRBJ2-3	CASSKGDNSSADTQYF	TGTGCCAGCAGCAAAGGTGATAATAGCAGCGCAGATACGCAGTATTTT
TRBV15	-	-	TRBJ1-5	CATMSGTGHNQPQHF	TGTGCCACCATGAGTGGGACGGGCCACAATCAGCCCCAGCATTTT
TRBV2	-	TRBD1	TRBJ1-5	CASSEVRTGVPFQPQHF	TGTGCCAGCAGTGAAGTTCGGACAGGGGTCCCCTTTCAGCCCCAGCATTTT
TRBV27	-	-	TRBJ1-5	CASRADVTSNQPQHF	TGTGCCAGCAGAGCGGACGTTACTAGCAATCAGCCCCAGCATTTT
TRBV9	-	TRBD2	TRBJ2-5	CASSRLAGGETQYF	TGTGCCAGCAGCAGACTAGCGGGGGGAGAGACCCAGTACTTC
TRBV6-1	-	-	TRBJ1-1	CASSEKYGGDLYTEAFF	TGTGCCAGCAGTGAAAAATATGGGGGGGATCTGTACACTGAAGCTTTCTTT
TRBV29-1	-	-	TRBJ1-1	CSVVRGDTEAFF	TGCAGCGTTGTTAGGGGGGACACTGAAGCTTTCTTT
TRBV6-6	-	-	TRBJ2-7	CASTEYGYEQYF	TGTGCCAGCACCGAATACGGCTACGAGCAGTACTTC
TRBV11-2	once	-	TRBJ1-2	CASSLGPLIYGYTF	TGTGCCAGCAGCTTAGGACCGCTGATCTATGGCTACACCTTC
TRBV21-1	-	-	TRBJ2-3	CASSKALWAGVDTQYF	TGTGCCAGCAGCAAAGCGCTTTGGGCAGGGGTAGATACGCAGTATTTT
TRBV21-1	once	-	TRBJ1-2	CASSVAGQGHYGYTF	TGTGCCAGCAGCGTAGCCGGACAGGGTCACTATGGCTACACCTTC
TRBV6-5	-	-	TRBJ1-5	CASSYSSFREPQHF	TGTGCCAGCAGTTACTCATCCTTCCGGGAGCCCCAGCATTTT
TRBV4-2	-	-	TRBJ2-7	CASSQEGQNSYEQYF	TGTGCCAGCAGCCAAGAAGGTCAGAACTCCTACGAGCAGTACTTC
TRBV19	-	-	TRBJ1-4	CASSFGDINEKLFF	TGTGCCAGTAGTTTCGGGGATATTAATGAAAAACTGTTTTTT
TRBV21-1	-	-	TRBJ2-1	CASSGTSGRQPSYNEQFF	TGTGCCAGCAGCGGGACTAGCGGGAGGCAACCCTCCTACAATGAGCAGTTCTTC
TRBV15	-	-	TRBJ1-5	CATSRGGNQPQHF	TGTGCCACCAGCCGGGGAGGGAATCAGCCCCAGCATTTT
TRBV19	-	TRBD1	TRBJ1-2	CASSTHRGGYGYTF	TGTGCCAGTAGTACCCACAGGGGGGGCTATGGCTACACCTTC
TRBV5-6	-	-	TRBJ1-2	CASSIQGSGNYGYTF	TGTGCCAGCAGCATACAAGGAAGTGGAAACTATGGCTACACCTTC
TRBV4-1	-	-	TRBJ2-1	CASSQEFNEQFF	TGCGCCAGCAGCCAAGAATTTAATGAGCAGTTCTTC
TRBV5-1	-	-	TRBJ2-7	CASSLAKHEQYF	TGCGCCAGCAGCTTAGCGAAACACGAGCAGTACTTC
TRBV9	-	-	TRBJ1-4	CASKGAEEKLFF	TGTGCCAGCAAAGGGGCTGAGGAAAAACTGTTTTTT
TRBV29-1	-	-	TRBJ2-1	CSVERPVQGNEQFF	TGCAGCGTTGAAAGGCCCGTCCAAGGGAATGAGCAGTTCTTC
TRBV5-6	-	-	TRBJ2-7	CASSLGQSYEQYF	TGTGCCAGCAGCCTTGGACAGTCCTACGAGCAGTACTTC
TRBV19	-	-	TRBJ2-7	CASSIVAGYYEQYF	TGTGCCAGTAGTATAGTGGCAGGGTACTACGAGCAGTACTTC
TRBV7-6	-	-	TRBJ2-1	CASSFSAGGSYNEQFF	TGTGCCAGCAGCTTCTCCGCTGGGGGCTCCTACAATGAGCAGTTCTTC
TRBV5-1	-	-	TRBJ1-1	CASSLGSGSGAFF	TGCGCCAGCAGCTTGGGAAGCGGATCCGGAGCTTTCTTT
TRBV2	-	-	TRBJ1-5	CASSEAGRKLPVDQPQHF	TGTGCCAGCAGTGAAGCTGGAAGAAAACTCCCGGTCGATCAGCCCCAGCATTTT
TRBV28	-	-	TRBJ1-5	CASSLLWGNQPQHF	TGTGCCAGCAGTCTCCTTTGGGGAAATCAGCCCCAGCATTTT
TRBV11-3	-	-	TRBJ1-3	CASSLGTASSGNTIYF	TGTGCCAGCAGCTTAGGGACGGCAAGCTCTGGAAACACCATATATTTT
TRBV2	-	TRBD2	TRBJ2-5	CASSGSGGRETQYF	TGTGCCAGCAGTGGGAGCGGGGGGAGAGAGACCCAGTACTTC
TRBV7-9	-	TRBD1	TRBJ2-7	CASSQTGFYEQYF	TGTGCCAGCAGCCAGACAGGGTTCTACGAGCAGTACTTC
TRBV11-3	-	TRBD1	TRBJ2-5	CASSSYGTVYDQETQYF	TGTGCCAGCAGCTCTTACGGGACAGTGTACGATCAAGAGACCCAGTACTTC
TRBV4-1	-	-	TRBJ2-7	CASSQVGGGAYEQYF	TGCGCCAGCAGCCAAGTTGGTGGGGGGGCTTACGAGCAGTACTTC
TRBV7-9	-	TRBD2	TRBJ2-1	CASSLVGGSYNEQFF	TGTGCCAGCAGCTTAGTGGGGGGGTCCTACAATGAGCAGTTCTTC
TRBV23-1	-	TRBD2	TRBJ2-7	CASSQSGTGRGYYEQYF	TGCGCCAGCAGTCAATCGGGGACGGGGCGGGGGTACTACGAGCAGTACTTC
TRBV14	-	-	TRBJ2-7	CASSKFRDTNYEQYF	TGTGCCAGCAGCAAGTTCCGGGACACAAACTACGAGCAGTACTTC
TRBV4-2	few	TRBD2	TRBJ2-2	CASSQDPGGGTGELFF	TGTGCCAGCAGCCAAGATCCGGGAGGGGGAACCGGGGAGCTGTTTTTT
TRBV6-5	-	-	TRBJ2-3	CASSYSPGTDTQYF	TGTGCCAGCAGTTACTCTCCAGGCACAGATACGCAGTATTTT
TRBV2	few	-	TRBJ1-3	CASARAPNSGNTIYF	TGTGCCAGCGCTCGCGCGCCGAACTCTGGAAACACCATATATTTT
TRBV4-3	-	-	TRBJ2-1	CASSQDPEGSYNEQFF	TGCGCCAGCAGCCAAGATCCGGAGGGCTCCTACAATGAGCAGTTCTTC
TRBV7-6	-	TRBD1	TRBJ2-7	CASSYGQGRAYEQYF	TGTGCCAGCAGTTACGGACAGGGGAGGGCCTACGAGCAGTACTTC
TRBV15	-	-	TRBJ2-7	CATAHRVDEQYF	TGTGCCACCGCACACAGGGTGGACGAGCAGTACTTC
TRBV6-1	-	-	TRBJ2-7	CASSEYRGAMYEQYF	TGTGCCAGCAGTGAATATCGGGGGGCGATGTACGAGCAGTACTTC